The rows below give T cell receptor beta chains drawn from one sample of a study of response to subunit inactivated influenza vaccine. TCRdb passed the RT-PCR reads through MiXCR, listing each CDR3 protein once. Among under 850,000 distinct CDR3 sequences listed, around a sixth were seen once. The starting material was PBMCs from blood, obtained 5 days after vaccination. These TCRs come from a man aged 45 to 65 who received an inactivated influenza vaccine. CDR3s include the opening cysteine and the closing phenylalanine or tryptophan. The D gene is left open where the match is weak. Expanded clones are given a class, and other clones once, few, many or no size at all.

v_call,d_call,clone_size,j_call,cdr3_aa,cdr3_nt
TRBV5-1,NA,NA,TRBJ2-1,CASSHTWPGGPYNEQFF,TGCGCCAGCAGCCACACCTGGCCAGGGGGGCCCTACAATGAGCAGTTCTTC
TRBV11-2,NA,NA,TRBJ2-7,CASSSLYRVDSYEQYF,TGTGCCAGCAGCTCGCTATACAGGGTAGACTCCTACGAGCAGTACTTC
TRBV10-3,NA,few,TRBJ1-6,CATETRAGNSYNSPLHF,TGTGCCACCGAAACTAGGGCAGGAAACTCCTATAATTCACCCCTCCACTTT
TRBV29-1,TRBD1,many,TRBJ2-5,CSVDLQGQYQETQYF,TGCAGCGTTGACCTCCAGGGACAGTACCAAGAGACCCAGTACTTC
TRBV7-9,NA,NA,TRBJ2-3,CASSLEPRVAEDTQYF,TGTGCCAGCAGCTTAGAGCCGCGGGTGGCGGAGGATACGCAGTATTTT
TRBV5-1,NA,many,TRBJ2-1,CASSLGVNEQFF,TGTGCCAGCAGCTTGGGGGTCAATGAGCAGTTCTTC
TRBV7-6,TRBD2,once,TRBJ2-1,CASSGPIAGQFF,TGTGCCAGCAGCGGGCCTATAGCGGGGCAGTTCTTC
TRBV12-3/TRBV12-4,NA,few,TRBJ1-2,CASSPDTVYGYTF,TGTGCCAGCAGTCCCGACACGGTCTATGGCTACACCTTC
TRBV28,TRBD1,many,TRBJ1-2,CASSLGTGTYGYTF,TGTGCCAGCAGTTTGGGGACAGGGACCTATGGCTACACCTTC
TRBV11-2,NA,few,TRBJ2-7,CASSPLQGRRSYEQYF,TGTGCCAGCAGCCCATTACAGGGAAGGAGGTCCTACGAGCAGTACTTC
TRBV6-2/TRBV6-3,TRBD2,NA,TRBJ2-1,CASRRSGGSHNEQFF,TGTGCCAGCAGGCGTAGCGGGGGGTCCCACAATGAGCAGTTCTTC
TRBV6-2/TRBV6-3,TRBD1,few,TRBJ2-1,CASGPGQSSYNEQFF,TGTGCCAGCGGGCCGGGACAGAGCTCCTACAATGAGCAGTTCTTC
TRBV15,NA,NA,TRBJ2-2,CATSRDWVLGLTGELFF,TGTGCCACCAGCAGAGATTGGGTCTTGGGGCTCACCGGGGAGCTGTTTTTT
TRBV7-8,NA,many,TRBJ2-3,CASSLAGIGLSTTDTQYF,TGTGCCAGCAGCTTAGCGGGTATTGGACTGTCGACCACAGATACGCAGTATTTT